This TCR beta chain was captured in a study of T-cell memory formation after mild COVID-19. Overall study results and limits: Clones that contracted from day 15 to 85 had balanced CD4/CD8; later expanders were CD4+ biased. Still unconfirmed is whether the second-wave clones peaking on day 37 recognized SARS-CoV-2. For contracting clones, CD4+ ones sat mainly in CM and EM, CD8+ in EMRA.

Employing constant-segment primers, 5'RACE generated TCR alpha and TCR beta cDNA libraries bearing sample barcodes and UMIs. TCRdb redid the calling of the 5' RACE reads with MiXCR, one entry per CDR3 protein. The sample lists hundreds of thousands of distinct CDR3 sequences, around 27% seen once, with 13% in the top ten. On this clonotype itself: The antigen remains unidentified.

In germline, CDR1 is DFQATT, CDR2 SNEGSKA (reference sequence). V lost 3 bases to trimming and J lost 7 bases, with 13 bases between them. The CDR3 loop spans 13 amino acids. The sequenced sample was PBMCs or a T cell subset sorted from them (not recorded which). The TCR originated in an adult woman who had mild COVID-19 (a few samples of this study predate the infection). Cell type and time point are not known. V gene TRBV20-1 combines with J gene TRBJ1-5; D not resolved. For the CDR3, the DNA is TGCAGTGCTAGTCGGCAGAACGGGCAGCCCCAGCATTTT. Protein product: CSASRQNGQPQHF.